This T cell receptor beta chain was retrieved from a study of T cells in localized non-small cell lung cancer (dated by TCRdb to between 2020 and 2021). About the investigation overall: Comparing tumors with uninvolved tumor-adjacent lungs, the study looked at the T cell repertoires of 236 patients with early-stage NSCLC. All 220 or so NSCLC patients in the cohort were treatment-naive and had localized lung tumors that were resected. Of the NSCLC patients, 129 were male and approximately 99 were female, and the mean age was approximately 66 years. The paper's findings and limits, for the study overall: Because of the exploratory design, TCR variables were selected using unadjusted p-values without false-discovery rate correction. A median of approximately 53 of the top 100 tumor clones turned up in the paired uninvolved adjacent lung, and 25 to 35 of those clones also ranked among the top 100 of that same adjacent lung. The highest T cell clonality was observed in uninvolved tumor-adjacent lung, where clonality exceeded that of tumor, suggesting that antigenic responses were more focused in uninvolved tumor-adjacent lung. Because multi-region tumor sequencing was not done, intratumor heterogeneity could not be ruled out. Longer overall survival was associated with higher blood T cell density, whereas shorter survival was associated with higher adjacent-lung clonality.

The V and J ends are trimmed by 0 bases and 3 bases, leaving 3 bases between them. Reading from cysteine to phenylalanine, the CDR3 counts 13 amino acids. Kept here is only the CDR3 DNA, which spans 39 bases and is read in frame from base 1. CDR1 LNHDA and CDR2 SQIVND are derived from the germline V gene (reference sequence). TCR beta CDR3 regions were sequenced from DNA using the immunoSEQ Assay. The original methods were these. T cell density was computed as TCR beta template counts normalized to usable DNA estimated by amplifying housekeeping genes. Richness was estimated with the preseqR package, extrapolating to 400,000 templates for PBMC samples and 120,000 templates for tissue samples. Clonality was defined by subtracting Pielou's evenness from one. Tissue-enriched TCRs were identified by differential abundance testing using productive amino-acid clonotypes, minimum total count 5 and alpha 0.1. The Jaccard Index and the Morisita Overlap Index were used to measure repertoire overlap between compartments. GLIPH clustered TCR beta CDR3s with public tetramer-defined viral CDR3s; viral motifs required at least three viral sequences plus V-gene enrichment. As stored in TCRdb, this immuneACCESS dataset retains in-frame rearrangements with V and J assigned. A fraction of the clones does not appear; measured against another copy, unresolved V genes explain less than half of the discrepancy, and the remainder lacks a known reason. From that table come the V and J calls and clone size; the DNA was used to work out D and trimming. This sample is represented by about 47,000 clones; 86% of them were singletons. The biggest ten clones account for over 2% of the sample.

Of note for this clone: Its antigen is unknown. Base-call qualities are not available, and no considerably larger clone is one nucleotide away.

At diagnosis, peripheral blood, uninvolved tumor-adjacent lung and tumor were collected and stored as a combination of fresh-frozen and FFPE material. For TCR repertoire profiling, the blood samples were analyzed as peripheral blood mononuclear cells. This specimen consisted of PBMCs, obtained before any cancer treatment. The rearrangement joined TRBV19 to TRBJ1-5; the D gene remains uncertain. The TCR was taken from a man aged 35-69 years with stage II lung adenocarcinoma. The CDR3 region reads CASSIEHNQPQHF. The DNA sequence reads TGTGCCAGTAGTATAGAGCACAATCAGCCCCAGCATTTT.